Below, 15 T cell receptor beta chains from the same sample are listed, as sequenced in a study of cytomegalovirus exposure and HLA in healthy donors. The PCR employed 60 Vbeta primers together with 13 Jbeta primers. Only in-frame clones appear in the TCRdb table, and some are missing; sequencing was by immunoSEQ multiplex PCR. Its listing shows some 200,000 clones. The specimen sequenced was PBMCs. The source is a man younger than 40 in good health and CMV-seronegative.

V is TRBV7-9 and J is TRBJ2-7; tentative D call: TRBD1 (6 bases). This CDR3 is built from 14 residues. Trimming left V 5 bases short and J 6 bases short, with 17 bases between. In germline, CDR1 is SEHNR, CDR2 FQNEAQ (reference sequence). The CDR3 nucleotides read TGTGCCAGCAGCGGTGGACAGACGCCTGCCGAGCAGTACTTC. Protein product: CASSGGQTPAEQYF.

V and J are TRBV6-5 and TRBJ1-5, with D uncertain. With 0 bases removed from V and 1 base from J, the gap between germline ends came to 7 bases. The CDR3 runs to 15 residues. In germline, CDR1 is MNHEY, CDR2 SVGAGI. The CDR3: CASSYSRMSNQPQHF. CDR3 in DNA: TGTGCCAGCAGTTACTCCAGGATGAGCAATCAGCCCCAGCATTTT.

CDR3 sequence: CASSALDRSEQYF. The DNA of the CDR3 is TGTGCCAGCAGCGCACTTGACAGATCTGAGCAGTACTTC. This rearrangement joins TRBV9 to TRBJ2-7, with D maybe TRBD1 (5 bases). CDR1 and CDR2 (germline): SGDLS, YYNGEE. The V gene lost 3 bases and the J gene lost 7 bases, with 14 bases spanning the gap. The CDR3 contains 13 residues.

The chain carries TRBV10-3 and TRBJ1-1; 9 nucleotides match TRBD1. Germline V gene data show CDR1 as ENHRY and CDR2 as SYGVKD. The CDR3 is 14 residues long. J was trimmed by 1 base and V by 3 bases; bases with no gene match: 0. The CDR3 DNA reads as TGTGCCATCAGTGAACAGGGGGCGAACACTGAAGCTTTCTTT. Residues: CAISEQGANTEAFF.

The chain carries TRBV7-3 and TRBJ2-7, with D tentatively TRBD2 (5 bases). The germline gives CDR1 SGHTA, CDR2 FQGTGA. The CDR3 totals 14 residues. V was trimmed by 0 bases and J by 6 bases, leaving 12 bases between them. CDR3 in DNA: TGTGCCAGCAGCTTAACAGCGGCCACCGTCGAGCAGTACTTC. Translating gives CASSLTAATVEQYF.

The chain combines TRBV5-4 with TRBJ2-7; TRBD1 agrees at 11 bases. The V gene end was trimmed by 5 bases and the J gene end by 0 bases; junction bases not matched to a gene: 4. Germline CDR1 SGHNT, CDR2 YYREEE (reference sequence). CDR3 length: 15 residues. Written as DNA, the CDR3 is TGTGCCAGCAGTTCCGGGACAGGGGGCTCCTACGAGCAGTACTTC. Translation gives CASSSGTGGSYEQYF.

The chain combines TRBV7-9 with TRBJ2-2; TRBD2 aligns across 15 bases. The CDR3 contains 18 residues. V was clipped by 4 bases and J by 7 bases; unmatched bases: 10. The germline gives CDR1 SEHNR, CDR2 FQNEAQ (reference sequence). As DNA, the CDR3 is TGTGCCAGCAGCTCTAATCCCGGGACTAGCGGGAGGTTCGGGGAGCTGTTTTTT. Protein sequence: CASSSNPGTSGRFGELFF.

The rearrangement joins TRBV28 to TRBJ1-5; D ambiguous. The germline gives CDR1 MDHEN, CDR2 SYDVKM. The CDR3 length is 15 residues. V shed 2 bases and J shed 0 bases, with 8 bases lying between them. The CDR3 DNA follows: TGTGCCAGCAGTTTACTCAGGTATAGCAATCAGCCCCAGCATTTT. Translating it yields CASSLLRYSNQPQHF. Filled out from reference TRBV28 and TRBJ1-5, the complete variable domain reads DVKVTQSSRYLVKRTGEKVFLECVQDMDHENMFWYRQDPGLGLRLIYFSYDVKMKEKGDIPEGYSVSREKKERFSLILESASTNQTSMYLCASSLLRYSNQPQHFGDGTRLSIL.

As DNA, the CDR3 is TGTGCCAGAAGCCAAGGGACAGGGAATCAGCCCCAGCATTTT. As protein: CARSQGTGNQPQHF. This chain joins TRBV5-3 and TRBJ1-5, with TRBD1 identical over 9 bases. TRBV5-3 is flagged as an ORF with uncertain function. This CDR3 has 14 amino acids. Unmatched junction bases numbered 3, after V lost 4 bases and J lost 4 bases.

The rearrangement joins TRBV18 to TRBJ2-2; D is perhaps TRBD1 (5 bases). Germline V gene data show CDR1 as KGHSH and CDR2 as LQKENI. Deletions cut 4 bases from V and 0 bases from J, with 12 bases between. This CDR3 is built from 16 residues. CDR3 amino acids: CASSLQGHANTGELFF. The CDR3, as DNA: TGTGCCAGCTCACTGCAGGGTCACGCGAACACCGGGGAGCTGTTTTTT.

This chain links TRBV19 with TRBJ2-1; 14 bases match TRBD2. Germline trimming cut 5 bases from V and 0 bases from J; bases unmatched to any gene: 6. The CDR3 runs 18 residues. The germline V gene has CDR1 LNHDA and CDR2 SQIVND (reference sequence). CDR3 amino acids: CASSGLAGGLSSYNEQFF. The CDR3 DNA follows: TGTGCCAGTAGTGGACTAGCGGGGGGCCTGAGCTCCTACAATGAGCAGTTCTTC. Together with reference TRBV19 and TRBJ2-1, the CDR3 gives the full variable domain: DGGITQSPKYLFRKEGQNVTLSCEQNLNHDAMYWYRQDPGQGLRLIYYSQIVNDFQKGDIAEGYSVSREKKESFPLTVTSAQKNPTAFYLCASSGLAGGLSSYNEQFFGPGTRLTVL.

The chain is built from TRBV30 and TRBJ2-3, with D possibly being TRBD2 (5 bases). This CDR3 spans 13 amino acids. Germline CDR1 GTSNPN, CDR2 SVGIG (reference sequence). Trimming removed 0 bases from V and 6 bases from J, with 10 bases in between. CDR3 bases: TGTGCCTGGAGTGTAAGGGAGAGGGATACGCAGTATTTT. Protein: CAWSVRERDTQYF.

The genes are TRBV7-2 and TRBJ1-5, with D uncertain. Germline V gene sequence: CDR1 SGHTA, CDR2 FQGNSA. V lost 0 bases, J lost 6 bases, and 12 bases lay in between. CDR3 length equals 15 residues. CDR3 DNA sequence: TGTGCCAGCAGCTTAGCGGTTGACGGGAGTCAGCCCCAGCATTTT. It encodes CASSLAVDGSQPQHF.

This sequence joins TRBV6-1 and TRBJ2-5, with 10 nucleotides matching TRBD2. The DNA end favors TRBJ2-7, so the J call may be wrong. The CDR3 has 14 residues. Per germline, CDR1 MNHNS and CDR2 SASEGT. In DNA, the CDR3 is TGTGCCAGCAGGATAGCGGGGGGCACCTACGAGCAGTACTTC. This translates into CASRIAGGTYEQYF.

V and J are TRBV29-1 and TRBJ2-3, with D unclear. Deletions cut 4 bases from V and 5 bases from J, with 4 bases between. CDR1 is SQVTM and CDR2 is ANQGSEA in the germline V gene. The CDR3 has 10 amino acids. The CDR3 here is CSVAQDTQYF. The CDR3 nucleotides read TGCAGCGTTGCCCAAGATACGCAGTATTTT.